A selection of T cell receptor beta chains follows, all from one sample in a study of CD8 T cells in Susac syndrome. TCRdb passed the immunoSEQ multiplex PCR reads through MiXCR, listing each CDR3 protein once. The repertoire consists of tens of thousands of distinct CDR3 sequences, with around nine tenths occurring once and the leading ten covering just over 0.5%. Sample: CD8+ T cells from PBMCs. The receptor set was obtained from a human donor with multiple sclerosis. CDR3s include the opening cysteine and the closing phenylalanine or tryptophan. The D gene is left open where the match is weak. Clone size, where shown, is once, few, many, or a class for clones that have expanded.

>18|-|TRBJ2-1|-|TRBV7-9
TGTGCCAGCAGTTTCTCCGGGACGGACTCCAGCTCCTACAATGAGCAGTTCTTC
CASSFSGTDSSSYNEQFF
>13|-|TRBJ1-6|-|TRBV9
TGTGCCAGCGGAGACATGTTCAATTCACCCCTCCACTTT
CASGDMFNSPLHF
>12|-|TRBJ1-6|-|TRBV3-1
TGTGCCAGCAGCGTTCAGGGATCACCCCTCCACTTT
CASSVQGSPLHF
>14|-|TRBJ1-1|-|TRBV5-4
TGTGCCAGCAGCTCAACACCCATGAACACTGAAGCTTTCTTT
CASSSTPMNTEAFF
>16|TRBD1|TRBJ2-5|-|TRBV5-1
TGCGCCAGCAGCCTCCCCCGGGGACAGGGTCCAGAGACCCAGTACTTC
CASSLPRGQGPETQYF
>16|-|TRBJ2-7|-|TRBV21-1
TGTGCCAGCAGCAAGGGGACAGGGTCGGGCCCCTACGAGCAGTACTTC
CASSKGTGSGPYEQYF
>15|-|TRBJ1-1|-|TRBV23-1
TGCGCCAGCAGCTATCCGGGACCGAGTGACACTGAAGCTTTCTTT
CASSYPGPSDTEAFF
>16|-|TRBJ2-1|-|TRBV6-1
TGTGCCAGCAGTCGCCCCAGCGCCAGCTCCTACAATGAGCAGTTCTTC
CASSRPSASSYNEQFF
>17|-|TRBJ2-2|-|TRBV2
TGTGCCAGCAGTGAAGCCTCAGGGTCATTTAACACCGGGGAGCTGTTTTTT
CASSEASGSFNTGELFF
>17|-|TRBJ1-6|-|TRBV7-8
TGTGCCAGCAGCTTAGGAACCGCCTTCTCCTATAATTCACCCCTCCACTTT
CASSLGTAFSYNSPLHF
>17|-|TRBJ1-6|-|TRBV6-5
TGTGCCAGCAGTTACATTACGCTCAGCTCCTATAATTCACCCCTCCACTTT
CASSYITLSSYNSPLHF
>18|-|TRBJ1-5|-|TRBV6-1
TGTGCCAGCAGTCTGCCAAGGCCGGGGGGGTATAGCAATCAGCCCCAGCATTTT
CASSLPRPGGYSNQPQHF
>13|-|TRBJ1-1|-|TRBV28
TGTGCCAGCAGTTTCCGACAGGACACTGAAGCTTTCTTT
CASSFRQDTEAFF
>11|-|TRBJ1-2|-|TRBV4-1
TGCGCCAGCAGCCAAGGGCGAGGCTACACCTTC
CASSQGRGYTF
>15|-|TRBJ1-3|-|TRBV5-1
TGCGCCAGCAGCTTGACAGGTCCCTCTGGAAACACCATATATTTT
CASSLTGPSGNTIYF
>13|-|TRBJ2-1|-|TRBV18
TGTGCCAGCTCACCACCTTGGGGGGATGAGCAGTTCTTC
CASSPPWGDEQFF
>15|TRBD2|TRBJ2-1|once|TRBV4-3
TGCGCCAGCAGCTTACTAGCGGGAACCTACAATGAGCAGTTCTTC
CASSLLAGTYNEQFF
>14|-|TRBJ2-1|-|TRBV7-9
TGTGCCAGCAGCTTCGGACGGTCGGCGGGTGAGCAGTTCTTC
CASSFGRSAGEQFF
>12|-|TRBJ1-1|-|TRBV30
TGTGCCTGGACCAGGAGCCTGCGGGAAGCTTTCTTT
CAWTRSLREAFF
>16|-|TRBJ2-5|-|TRBV29-1
TGCAGCGTTGATGGCTTTTTTCGGGCGGGACAAGAGACCCAGTACTTC
CSVDGFFRAGQETQYF
>17|TRBD1|TRBJ2-2|-|TRBV6-5
TGTGCCAGCAGTTACTCGGAACCGGGACAGGGGTACGGGGAGCTGTTTTTT
CASSYSEPGQGYGELFF
>17|TRBD2|TRBJ2-3|-|TRBV4-2
TGTGCCAGCAGCCAAGTTGGACGCGGGGGGGCAAGGGATACGCAGTATTTT
CASSQVGRGGARDTQYF
>18|TRBD2|TRBJ2-1|-|TRBV27
TGTGCCAGCAGTTTCCCCGGGGGGAGCGGGCGACCCTACAATGAGCAGTTCTTC
CASSFPGGSGRPYNEQFF
>13|-|TRBJ1-5|medium-sized|TRBV5-8
TGTGCCAGCAGCTTGGCTGGGAATCAGCCCCAGCATTTT
CASSLAGNQPQHF
>16|-|TRBJ1-6|-|TRBV5-1
TGCGCCAGCAGCTTGGTATGGGAGTCGGATAATTCACCCCTCCACTTT
CASSLVWESDNSPLHF
>17|TRBD2|TRBJ2-7|few|TRBV3-1
TGTGCCAGCAGCCACCCCTCGGCTAGCGGGGGCTCCTACGAGCAGTACTTC
CASSHPSASGGSYEQYF
>14|TRBD2|TRBJ2-1|-|TRBV6-5
TGTGCCAGCAGTTTGACTAGCGGGGGGAATGAGCAGTTCTTC
CASSLTSGGNEQFF
>14|-|TRBJ2-7|few|TRBV7-2
TGTGCCAGCAGTCTTGGCGGGATTTCCTACGAGCAGTACTTC
CASSLGGISYEQYF
>13|-|TRBJ2-7|few|TRBV3-1
TGTGCCAGCAGCCCCGGGATCTCCTACGAGCAGTACTTC
CASSPGISYEQYF